A single sample gave rise to the 28 T cell receptor beta chains below, sequenced in a study of cytomegalovirus exposure and HLA in healthy donors. PCR primers comprised 60 Vbeta and 13 Jbeta primers. TCRdb's table, derived via immunoSEQ multiplex PCR, lists solely in-frame clones and lacks some. The table shows about 130,000 clones, with roughly 79% occurring only once. The sample taken for sequencing was PBMCs. The receptors shown here come from a woman aged 40 to 50 in good health and CMV-seronegative.

This clone showed up just once. This chain joins TRBV29-1 and TRBJ2-7, with D uncertain. CDR1 is SQVTM, CDR2 ANQGSEA, per germline. This CDR3 is 10 amino acids long. The V gene lost 5 bases and the J gene lost 4 bases, with 6 bases spanning the gap. The CDR3 nucleotides are TGCAGCGTTCTTCTTTACGAGCAGTACTTC. Translating it yields CSVLLYEQYF.

This chain uses TRBV2 with TRBJ1-5; 7 nucleotides match TRBD1. Germline V gene data show CDR1 as SNHLY and CDR2 as FYNNEI. The V and J ends lost 7 bases and 2 bases, in that order; junction bases with no gene match: 8. This CDR3 contains 15 residues. The CDR3 reads CASTYRGTGNQPQHF. The CDR3 DNA is TGTGCCAGCACCTACAGGGGTACGGGCAATCAGCCCCAGCATTTT. Full variable domain (remainder filled in from reference TRBV2 and TRBJ1-5): EPEVTQTPSHQVTQMGQEVILRCVPISNHLYFYWYRQILGQKVEFLVSFYNNEISEKSEIFDDQFSVERPDGSNFTLKIRSTKLEDSAMYFCASTYRGTGNQPQHFGDGTRLSIL.

There are a few counts of this clone. The chain couples TRBV5-4 to TRBJ2-7; 7 bases are shared with TRBD2. J lost 0 bases, V lost 5 bases, and 11 bases had no gene match. The CDR3 loop spans 16 amino acids. Germline assignment: CDR1 SGHNT and CDR2 YYREEE (reference sequence). This CDR3 is CASSLEGGSYSYEQYF. CDR3 coding DNA: TGTGCCAGCAGTCTTGAGGGCGGGAGCTACTCCTACGAGCAGTACTTC.

This chain links TRBV6-6 with TRBJ1-3; D gene uncertain. There are 15 residues in the CDR3. Germline V gene data show CDR1 as MNHNY and CDR2 as SVGAGI (reference sequence). The V end lost 0 bases, the J end lost 0 bases, and 6 bases lay between the germline ends. The DNA for the CDR3 is TGTGCCAGCAGTTACTCACAGAGCTCTGGAAACACCATATATTTT. Translation: CASSYSQSSGNTIYF.

The chain carries TRBV30 and TRBJ2-3, with unresolved D. Trimming shortened V by 3 bases and J by 4 bases, and 8 bases separated the two germline ends. Per the germline V gene, CDR1 is GTSNPN and CDR2 is SVGIG (reference sequence). The CDR3 extends over 12 amino acids. The CDR3 loop reads CAWSVGSDTQYF. The CDR3 DNA reads TGTGCCTGGAGCGTCGGGTCAGATACGCAGTATTTT. The full variable domain, in which reference TRBV30 and TRBJ2-3 provide the parts outside the CDR3, is SQTIHQWPATLVQPVGSPLSLECTVEGTSNPNLYWYRQAAGRGLQLLFYSVGIGQISSEVPQNLSASRPQDRQFILSSKKLLLSDSGFYLCAWSVGSDTQYFGPGTRLTVL.

The chain is built from TRBV6-4 and TRBJ2-1; 9 bases are a match to TRBD1. The CDR3 sequence is 15 residues long. V was pared by 3 bases and J by 7 bases, with 7 bases of the junction left unmatched. Germline-derived CDR1 and CDR2 are MRHNA and SNTAGT. The CDR3 spells CASSERGQGENEQFF. CDR3 in DNA: TGTGCCAGCAGTGAACGGGGACAGGGCGAGAATGAGCAGTTCTTC.

The chain uses TRBV28 and TRBJ1-4; TRBD1 matches 9 bases. CDR3 length equals 18 residues. The J segment lost 0 bases and the V segment lost 5 bases, leaving 10 bases of the junction unmatched. The germline gives CDR1 MDHEN, CDR2 SYDVKM. CDR3 sequence (DNA): TGTGCCAGCAGTCATACGGGACAGGGTCTCACAACTAATGAAAAACTGTTTTTT. This sequence encodes CASSHTGQGLTTNEKLFF.

The chain has TRBV5-1 and TRBJ2-1; D gene unclear. V was pared by 7 bases and J by 3 bases, with 11 bases between. CDR1 and CDR2 (germline): SGHRS, YFSETQ. The length of the CDR3 is 13 residues. CDR3 sequence: CASGSAGYNEQFF. The DNA for the CDR3 is TGCGCCAGCGGGTCCGCAGGCTACAATGAGCAGTTCTTC.

V is TRBV2 and J is TRBJ2-7; D not certain. CDR3 size: 13 residues. V lost 3 bases, J lost 7 bases, and 13 bases lay in between. CDR1 and CDR2 (germline): SNHLY, FYNNEI. Written as DNA, the CDR3 is TGTGCCAGCAGTGATTCCCCTTCTCCGGAGCAGTACTTC. This codes for CASSDSPSPEQYF. Complete variable domain (other parts from reference TRBV2 and TRBJ2-7): EPEVTQTPSHQVTQMGQEVILRCVPISNHLYFYWYRQILGQKVEFLVSFYNNEISEKSEIFDDQFSVERPDGSNFTLKIRSTKLEDSAMYFCASSDSPSPEQYFGPGTRLTVT.

The V call is TRBV7-3, the J call TRBJ1-1; TRBD1 agrees at 9 bases. Germline V gives CDR1 SGHTA, CDR2 FQGTGA. The CDR3 is 13 residues long. V was clipped by 5 bases and J by 7 bases; unmatched bases: 5. CDR3 nucleotide sequence: TGTGCCAGCAGCCCCTCGGGACAGGGTGAAGCTTTCTTT. It yields the protein CASSPSGQGEAFF.

The V gene is TRBV27, the J gene TRBJ1-4; D possibly corresponds to TRBD1 (5 bases). This CDR3 is 16 amino acids long. Germline loops: CDR1 MNHEY, CDR2 SMNVEV (reference sequence). Trimming took 6 bases from V and 2 from J, leaving 16 bases between them. As DNA, the CDR3 is TGTGCCAGCAGACCTTGGGGGGGTGCGACTAATGAAAAACTGTTTTTT. Encoded protein: CASRPWGGATNEKLFF.

This clone was detected once. The V call is TRBV5-1, the J call TRBJ2-4; D is unresolved. The CDR3 is 16 amino acids. V dropped 3 bases and J dropped 1 base, with 14 bases sitting between them. Germline CDR1 and CDR2: SGHRS and YFSETQ. The CDR3 loop reads CASSSELTGAKNIQYF. The CDR3 nucleotides read TGCGCCAGCAGCTCGGAACTGACTGGGGCCAAAAACATTCAGTACTTC.

V gene TRBV7-3 combines with J gene TRBJ1-4, with 7 bases matching TRBD1. Germline lookup yields CDR1 SGHTA and CDR2 FQGTGA. This CDR3 has 17 residues. V trimming: 3 bases; J trimming: 0 bases; junction bases outside the gene matches: 7. Here the CDR3 DNA reads TGTGCCAGCAGCTTGCCGGGACAGAATGCAACTAATGAAAAACTGTTTTTT. It specifies CASSLPGQNATNEKLFF.

The chain joins TRBV29-1 to TRBJ2-6; D remains unclear. V shed 5 bases and J shed 0 bases, with 11 bases lying between them. CDR3 length: 15 amino acids. Looked up from germline, CDR1 is SQVTM and CDR2 is ANQGSEA. CDR3 amino acids: CSVLPPGSGANVLTF. CDR3 DNA sequence: TGCAGCGTTCTTCCCCCAGGCTCTGGGGCCAACGTCCTGACTTTC.

The CDR3 reads CASARELAGVSGANVLTF. The CDR3 DNA is TGCGCCAGCGCCCGGGAACTAGCGGGAGTGTCCGGGGCCAACGTCCTGACTTTC. J is TRBJ2-6 and V is TRBV5-1; 11 bases agree with TRBD2. Germline assignment: CDR1 SGHRS and CDR2 YFSETQ. J was trimmed by 4 bases and V by 7 bases; bases with no gene match: 13. This CDR3 contains 18 residues.

The CDR3: CASSLEGAPTDTQYF. The DNA for the CDR3 is TGTGCCAGCAGCTTAGAGGGGGCCCCCACAGATACGCAGTATTTT. This chain joins TRBV5-6 and TRBJ2-3, with TRBD1 matching 7 bases. The germline CDR1 and CDR2 sequences are SGHDT and YYEEEE. This CDR3 is built from 15 residues. V gave up 2 bases and J gave up 2 bases; unmatched junction bases: 5.

The DNA of the CDR3 is TGTGCCAGCAGTGAGGGCATGCTCCTCCGGAACACTGAAGCTTTCTTT. It yields the protein CASSEGMLLRNTEAFF. V and J are TRBV28 and TRBJ1-1; D not certain. The CDR3 extends over 16 amino acids. CDR1 is MDHEN and CDR2 is SYDVKM in the germline V gene. V dropped 5 bases and J dropped 1 base, with 17 bases sitting between them. Full variable domain (rest looked up from reference TRBV28 and TRBJ1-1): DVKVTQSSRYLVKRTGEKVFLECVQDMDHENMFWYRQDPGLGLRLIYFSYDVKMKEKGDIPEGYSVSREKKERFSLILESASTNQTSMYLCASSEGMLLRNTEAFFGQGTRLTVV.

V gene TRBV7-8 combines with J gene TRBJ1-5; the D gene is possibly TRBD1 (5 bases). The germline V gene encodes CDR1 SGHVS and CDR2 FQNEAQ. This CDR3 is 14 amino acids long. The ends were cut back, 3 bases at V and 4 bases at J, with 10 bases in the middle. The CDR3 here is CASSLREGNQPQHF. CDR3 DNA: TGTGCCAGCAGCTTGCGGGAGGGGAATCAGCCCCAGCATTTT.

The J gene is TRBJ2-6, the V gene TRBV7-9; TRBD2 is a possible D gene (5 bases). The CDR3 has 16 amino acids. The germline V gene has CDR1 SEHNR and CDR2 FQNEAQ (reference sequence). Trimming took off 5 bases at V and 2 bases at J, with 13 bases between the two ends. The CDR3 nucleotides read TGTGCCAGCAGCCCCCAGGAGGACCCTGGGGCCAACGTCCTGACTTTC. Protein sequence: CASSPQEDPGANVLTF.

The gene calls are TRBV19 and TRBJ1-5, with D possibly matching TRBD1 (5 bases). The CDR3 contains 14 residues. V lost 5 bases, J lost 7 bases, and 15 bases lay in between. The V gene's germline CDR1 is LNHDA and CDR2 SQIVND (reference sequence). The DNA for the CDR3 is TGTGCCAGTAGTGCCAACCAGGGTCACCAGCCCCAGCATTTT. Its translation: CASSANQGHQPQHF.

This chain links TRBV5-1 with TRBJ2-1; weak D call: TRBD1 (6 bases). Trimming removed 0 bases at V and 4 bases at J, with 14 bases between. In germline, CDR1 is SGHRS, CDR2 YFSETQ. The CDR3 has 16 residues. CDR3 coding DNA: TGCGCCAGCAGCTTGGCCGGGCAGGGGCTATACAATGAGCAGTTCTTC. Amino acids: CASSLAGQGLYNEQFF.

This rearrangement joins TRBV11-2 to TRBJ2-7, with TRBD1 matching over 7 bases. This CDR3 has 14 amino acids. The germline gives CDR1 SGHAT, CDR2 FQNNGV. Losses at the gene ends were 0 bases for V and 4 bases for J; bases not matched to a gene: 3. The DNA of the CDR3 is TGTGCCAGCAGCTTAGACGTGACAGGGTACGAGCAGTACTTC. Translated: CASSLDVTGYEQYF.

The V gene is TRBV19, the J gene TRBJ1-2; 9 nucleotides agree with TRBD1. Germline lookup yields CDR1 LNHDA and CDR2 SQIVND (reference sequence). V was clipped by 5 bases and J by 8 bases; unmatched bases: 18. The CDR3 contains 17 residues. This CDR3 is CASSSVQGAQGSRGYTF. CDR3 in DNA: TGTGCCAGTAGTTCGGTACAGGGGGCGCAAGGCTCTCGGGGCTACACCTTC.

This sequence joins TRBV10-3 and TRBJ2-3; the match to TRBD2 covers 8 bases. Per the germline V gene, CDR1 is ENHRY and CDR2 is SYGVKD. The CDR3 is made up of 20 amino acids. J was trimmed by 0 bases and V by 0 bases; bases with no gene match: 14. CDR3 protein: CAISESGGGLLESSTDTQYF. CDR3 bases: TGTGCCATCAGTGAGTCTGGCGGGGGGCTACTCGAATCTAGCACAGATACGCAGTATTTT.

This chain joins TRBV5-6 and TRBJ2-7; TRBD2 matches 11 bases. Germline trimming cut 3 bases from V and 4 bases from J; bases unmatched to any gene: 3. Germline-derived CDR1 and CDR2 are SGHDT and YYEEEE. The CDR3 has 14 residues. The CDR3 coding sequence is TGTGCCAGCAGCTGGGGACTAGCGGCTTACGAGCAGTACTTC. Amino acids: CASSWGLAAYEQYF.

Of note for this clone: Within the sample, other DNA sequences also encode this same CDR3. The rearrangement uses TRBV16 and TRBJ2-5, with D uncertain. The length of the CDR3 is 14 residues. Per the germline V gene, CDR1 is KGHSY and CDR2 is FQNENV. The germline V and J ends were trimmed by 0 bases and 3 bases, with 8 bases remaining between them. CDR3 DNA: TGTGCCAGCAGCCAATCTGGCAGGAAAGAGACCCAGTACTTC. Protein sequence: CASSQSGRKETQYF.

This clone was detected only a few times. This chain uses TRBV6-1 with TRBJ2-2; perhaps TRBD1 as D (5 bases). Trimming left V 4 bases short and J 7 bases short, with 13 bases between. Germline V CDR1 and CDR2: MNHNS, SASEGT. The CDR3 sequence is 14 residues long. The CDR3: CASSVIERGGELFF. The CDR3, as DNA: TGTGCCAGCAGTGTAATAGAAAGGGGCGGGGAGCTGTTTTTT.

The chain couples TRBV5-3 to TRBJ2-2, with 10 positions matching TRBD2. Being an ORF, TRBV5-3 has a function that is uncertain. The trim removed 0 bases at V and 4 bases at J, leaving 9 bases unmatched. The CDR3 has 18 amino acids. CDR3 in amino acids: CARSLVVLAGQCTGELFF. The CDR3 DNA follows: TGTGCCAGAAGCTTGGTTGTACTAGCGGGACAGTGCACCGGGGAGCTGTTTTTT.